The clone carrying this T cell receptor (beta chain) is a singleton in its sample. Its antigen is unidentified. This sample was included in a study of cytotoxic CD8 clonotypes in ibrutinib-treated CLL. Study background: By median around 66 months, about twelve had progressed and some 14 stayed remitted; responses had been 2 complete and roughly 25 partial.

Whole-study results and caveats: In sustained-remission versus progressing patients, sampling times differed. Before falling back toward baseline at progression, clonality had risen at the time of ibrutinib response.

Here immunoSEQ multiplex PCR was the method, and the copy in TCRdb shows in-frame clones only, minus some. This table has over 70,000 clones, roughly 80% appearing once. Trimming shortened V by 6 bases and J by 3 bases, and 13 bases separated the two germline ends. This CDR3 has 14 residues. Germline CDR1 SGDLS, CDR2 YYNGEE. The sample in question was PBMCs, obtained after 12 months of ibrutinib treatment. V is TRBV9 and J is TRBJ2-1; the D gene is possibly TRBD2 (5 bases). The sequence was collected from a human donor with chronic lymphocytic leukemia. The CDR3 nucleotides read TGTGCCAGCAAGGACTGGGTGGGCTACAATGAGCAGTTCTTC. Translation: CASKDWVGYNEQFF.